The rows below give T cell receptor beta chains drawn from one sample of a study of CD8 T cells in ankylosing spondylitis. TCRdb reanalysed the 5' RACE reads using MiXCR and keeps one entry per CDR3 protein. This table has roughly 100,000 distinct CDR3 sequences, about 8.5% appearing once. The material sequenced was blood, either unsorted or a sorted T cell fraction (not recorded which). The source is a male donor with ankylosing spondylitis or in good health (not recorded which). Each CDR3 is given with its conserved first and last residue. Each record gives: J gene, V gene, clone size, D gene, CDR3 DNA, CDR3 protein. D genes are given only for firm matches. Clone size is not always given. Where it is, it says once, few, many or a class for expanded clones.

TRBJ2-1	TRBV19	NA	TRBD2	TGTGCCAGTAGTCAGGGACTAGCGGCAAGCTCCTACAATGAGCAGTTCTTC	CASSQGLAASSYNEQFF
TRBJ2-3	TRBV29-1	many	TRBD2	TGCAGCGTTGAGGCTAGCGGGAATGCAGATACGCAGTATTTT	CSVEASGNADTQYF
TRBJ1-2	TRBV5-4	many	TRBD1	TGTGCCAGCAGTAAACCGGGACAGGGGGTAGGTGGTGGCTACACCTTC	CASSKPGQGVGGGYTF
TRBJ2-3	TRBV20-1	many	TRBD2	TGCAGTGCTGCCGAGACTAGCGGGGGAGTAGATACGCAGTATTTT	CSAAETSGGVDTQYF
TRBJ1-1	TRBV20-1	many	NA	TGCAGTGCTAGAGCAGGACTCACTGAAGCTTTCTTT	CSARAGLTEAFF
TRBJ2-5	TRBV7-2	NA	NA	TGTGCCAGCAGCAATAATCGGGGGAAGGCAGAGACCCAGTACTTC	CASSNNRGKAETQYF
TRBJ1-2	TRBV19	many	TRBD1	TGTGCCAGTAGTTTCTCTACAGGGGTAGGCGGCTACACCTTC	CASSFSTGVGGYTF
TRBJ1-4	TRBV11-1	NA	TRBD1	TGTGCCAGCAGCCCAGGGGGCTCTGCTAATGAAAAACTGTTTTTT	CASSPGGSANEKLFF
TRBJ2-1	TRBV20-1	many	NA	TGCAGTGCTAGGCGACTGCGGACTAACAATGAGCAGTTCTTC	CSARRLRTNNEQFF
TRBJ2-7	TRBV7-7	many	TRBD1	TGTGCTAGCAGCTTAGGACAGGGGGTAGACGAGCAGTACTTC	CASSLGQGVDEQYF
TRBJ2-1	TRBV27	NA	NA	TGTGCCACATCTAACGGGGTCGGGGTCTATGAGCAGTTCTTC	CATSNGVGVYEQFF
TRBJ2-3	TRBV7-2	many	NA	TGTGCCAGCAGCTTAGTACCAGATACGCAGTATTTT	CASSLVPDTQYF
TRBJ2-2	TRBV29-1	many	NA	TGCAGCGCTCCGGGACTTAACACCGGGGAGCTGTTTTTT	CSAPGLNTGELFF
TRBJ2-1	TRBV21-1	many	NA	TGTGCCAGCAGCAAAGCGCAGGGGGACAATGAGCAGTTCTTC	CASSKAQGDNEQFF
TRBJ2-4	TRBV11-2	many	NA	TGTGCCAGCAGCTCCACTAGGCCAACAGGTTCCAAAAACATTCAGTACTTC	CASSSTRPTGSKNIQYF
TRBJ2-1	TRBV3-1	many	NA	TGTGCCAGCAGCCAAGATCGCGGCGGGGACTCCTACAATGAGCAGTTCTTC	CASSQDRGGDSYNEQFF
TRBJ1-5	TRBV12-3/TRBV12-4	many	NA	TGTGCCAGCACCCTAGGAGAAGGTCGGCCCCAGCATTTT	CASTLGEGRPQHF
TRBJ1-3	TRBV20-1	NA	NA	TGCAGTGCTGTCAGCATCTCTGGAAACACCATATATTTT	CSAVSISGNTIYF
TRBJ2-2	TRBV7-9	NA	NA	TGTGCCAGCAGCGCCAAAAGGGGGACTACGAACACCGGGGAGCTGTTTTTT	CASSAKRGTTNTGELFF
TRBJ2-2	TRBV11-3	NA	NA	TGTGCCAGCAGCCGACTTGAAGCCGGGGAGCTGTTTTTT	CASSRLEAGELFF
TRBJ1-5	TRBV6-2/TRBV6-3	many	NA	TGTGCCAGCAGTTGGGGGAACACACGGCCCCAGCATTTT	CASSWGNTRPQHF
TRBJ2-1	TRBV5-1	many	NA	TGCGCCAGCAGCTTGTCGGCGGATACCTCCTACAATGAGCAGTTCTTC	CASSLSADTSYNEQFF
TRBJ2-7	TRBV4-2	few	NA	TGTGCCAGCAGCCCCGGGCCTCTCGGCGGGTTTGGCGAGCAGTACTTC	CASSPGPLGGFGEQYF
TRBJ1-6	TRBV11-2	many	TRBD1	TGTGCCAGCAGCTTAGGGACAGGGCATTTTCCACCCCTCCACTTT	CASSLGTGHFPPLHF
TRBJ2-4	TRBV6-1	many	TRBD2	TGTGCCAGCACCCGGGAGGGCCCCAAAAACATTCAGTACTTC	CASTREGPKNIQYF
TRBJ2-1	TRBV4-3	few	TRBD2	TGCGCCAGCAGCCGGACTAGCGGGCCAAGGGATGAGCAGTTCTTC	CASSRTSGPRDEQFF
TRBJ2-1	TRBV13	many	TRBD2	TGTGCCAGCAGCCCAACTAGCGGTTCCTACAATGAGCAGTTCTTC	CASSPTSGSYNEQFF
TRBJ1-4	TRBV6-6	once	NA	TGTGCCAGCTCCGCGATGGGACATGAAAAACTGTTTTTT	CASSAMGHEKLFF
TRBJ1-1	TRBV4-3	NA	NA	TGCGCCAGCACACCAAGTCGGGTGAACACTGAAGCTTTCTTT	CASTPSRVNTEAFF
TRBJ1-2	TRBV2	many	TRBD1	TGTGCCAGCAGACTGACAGGGTATAACTATGGCTACACCTTC	CASRLTGYNYGYTF
TRBJ2-1	TRBV12-5	few	NA	TGTGCTAGTGGTCCCTGGACTACTTACAATGAGCAGTTCTTC	CASGPWTTYNEQFF
TRBJ2-5	TRBV20-1	many	NA	TGCAGTGCTAGGAACCAAGAGACCCAGTACTTC	CSARNQETQYF
TRBJ2-7	TRBV20-1	many	TRBD1	TGCAGTGTACGGACAGGTTCCTACGAGCAGTACTTC	CSVRTGSYEQYF
TRBJ2-2	TRBV9	NA	NA	TGTGCCAGCAGCGTGGGAAGTAGCGGGGAGCTGTTTTTT	CASSVGSSGELFF
TRBJ2-2	TRBV2	many	NA	TGTGCCAGCAGTGAAGTGCCCACCGGGGAGCTGTTTTTT	CASSEVPTGELFF
TRBJ2-3	TRBV4-3	few	NA	TGCGCCAGCAGCCACGGTGTCACAGATACGCAGTATTTT	CASSHGVTDTQYF
TRBJ2-7	TRBV7-8	many	TRBD1	TGTGCCAGCAGCGTGGACAGGAACAGCTACGAGCAGTACTTC	CASSVDRNSYEQYF
TRBJ1-4	TRBV5-5	NA	NA	TGTGCCAGCAGCTTGCAGTTCCGCGCAACTAATGAAAAACTGTTTTTT	CASSLQFRATNEKLFF
TRBJ1-4	TRBV20-1	NA	TRBD1	TGCAGTGCTTTACAGGGGCAGGTCGAAAAACTGTTTTTT	CSALQGQVEKLFF
TRBJ2-1	TRBV7-3	NA	NA	TGTGCCAGCAGCTTCAGTAACAGGGCCAATGAGCAGTTCTTC	CASSFSNRANEQFF
TRBJ2-3	TRBV5-1	many	TRBD2	TGCGCCAGCAGCCTCCGGGGGGTTAGCACAGATACGCAGTATTTT	CASSLRGVSTDTQYF
TRBJ2-2	TRBV12-3/TRBV12-4	many	TRBD1	TGTGCCAGCAGCCACAGGGGGAGCGGGGAGCTGTTTTTT	CASSHRGSGELFF
TRBJ1-2	TRBV4-1	many	NA	TGCGCCAGCAGCCAAAACACGATTCCCTATGGCTACACCTTC	CASSQNTIPYGYTF
TRBJ2-1	TRBV20-1	many	TRBD2	TGCAGTGCTGAAGCGGGAGTAAAATGGGATGAGCAGTTCTTC	CSAEAGVKWDEQFF
TRBJ2-1	TRBV2	many	NA	TGTGCCAGCAGTGCCACATACAATGAGCAGTTCTTC	CASSATYNEQFF
TRBJ2-1	TRBV6-5	many	TRBD2	TGTGCCAGCAGTTACCTTCCGGGGGGGCACAATGAGCAGTTCTTC	CASSYLPGGHNEQFF
TRBJ1-2	TRBV12-3/TRBV12-4	many	NA	TGTGCCAGCAGTTTCCTTCACCGGGAGTATCGCGGCTACACCTTC	CASSFLHREYRGYTF
TRBJ2-5	TRBV24-1	many	NA	TGTGCCACCAGTGATCGTGATGCAAAGACCCAGTACTTC	CATSDRDAKTQYF
TRBJ2-2	TRBV5-1	many	NA	TGCGCCACCAATGAGAACACCGGGGAGCTGTTTTTT	CATNENTGELFF
TRBJ2-1	TRBV6-5	many	NA	TGTGCCAGCAGTTTCCACGGGCAGGGACGGCTGAATGAGCAGTTCTTC	CASSFHGQGRLNEQFF
TRBJ1-5	TRBV7-9	many	NA	TGTGCCAGCAGCTTATTCGGAAATCAGCCCCAGCATTTT	CASSLFGNQPQHF
TRBJ2-2	TRBV6-1	many	TRBD1	TGTGCCAGCAGTCGTACAGGGGGCTGGAACACCGGGGAGCTGTTTTTT	CASSRTGGWNTGELFF
TRBJ2-7	TRBV20-1	many	NA	TGCAGTGCTAGAGATCTACAAGGGTCCTACGAGCAGTACTTC	CSARDLQGSYEQYF
TRBJ2-1	TRBV4-2	NA	TRBD2	TGTGCCAGCAGCCAAATAGCGGGAGGGCCTCGCGATGAGCAGTTCTTC	CASSQIAGGPRDEQFF